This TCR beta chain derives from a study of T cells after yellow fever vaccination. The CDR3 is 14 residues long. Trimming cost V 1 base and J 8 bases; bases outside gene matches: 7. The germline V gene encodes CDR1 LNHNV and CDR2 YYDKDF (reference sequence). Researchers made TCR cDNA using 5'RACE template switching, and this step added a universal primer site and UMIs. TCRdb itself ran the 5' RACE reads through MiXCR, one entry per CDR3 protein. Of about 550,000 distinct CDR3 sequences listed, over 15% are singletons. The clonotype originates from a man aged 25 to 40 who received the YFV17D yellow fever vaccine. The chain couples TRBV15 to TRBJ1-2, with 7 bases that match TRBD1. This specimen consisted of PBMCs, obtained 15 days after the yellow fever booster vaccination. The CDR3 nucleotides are TGTGCCACCAGCAGAGGGGCGACAGGGTCAGGCTACACCTTC. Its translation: CATSRGATGSGYTF.